The T cell receptor beta chain under discussion was sequenced for a study of CD8+ T cells in alopecia areata (dated by TCRdb to the late 2010s). Describing the broader study: Treated patients were enrolled in an open-label pilot trial of oral tofacitinib, 5 to 10 mg twice daily, for moderate-to-severe alopecia areata. Tofacitinib was given for 6 to 18 months, followed by 6 months of follow-up off drug to assess delayed response and recurrence. The study used high-throughput TCRbeta sequencing to examine T cell clonal expansion in alopecia areata, in both the C3H/HeJ mouse model and human patients. On the human side, TCRbeta sequencing was run on scalp tissue and on sorted CD4+ and CD8+ peripheral blood T cells from healthy controls and from alopecia areata patients with either patchy or totalis/universalis disease. Patients on tofacitinib were biopsied at baseline and after 4 and 24 weeks of treatment, and several of the patients also had a later scalp biopsy. Scalp clonality was compared across normal scalp (n=4), patchy alopecia areata scalp (n=8), and alopecia totalis/universalis scalp (n=8). The RNA source kit depended on sample type: the PAXgene miRNA kit for fixed scalp, the miRNeasy kit for PBMCs, and the RNeasy kit for mouse skin. TCRbeta CDR3 regions were amplified by immunoSEQ multiplex PCR using 35 Vbeta forward and 13 Jbeta reverse primers. Findings and caveats that apply to the study as a whole: Unlike mouse skin, where gammadelta T cells dominate, normal human skin contains resident alphabeta T cells that get sequenced too, which complicates analysis of the scalp TCR repertoire. Compared with mice, TCR sequences shared between patients were less clear, possibly partly because of HLA diversity across the patient population. Compared with normal scalp, lesional scalp, particularly in alopecia totalis/universalis, had higher clonality and more expanded CD8+ clones, which suggests antigenic drive.

Library preparation used the immunoSEQ multiplex PCR assay. RNA was extracted from all samples and reverse transcribed into cDNA, which served as template for TCR sequencing. First-strand cDNA was synthesized using SuperScript III with a 2:1 mix of oligo-dT and random hexamers. A synthetic immune receptor repertoire was used to assess amplification bias, and residual bias was removed computationally. In the paper's pipeline: Raw reads were preprocessed for error removal, and CDR3 was defined according to IMGT conventions as running from the conserved cysteine to phenylalanine. Clonality was computed by normalizing Shannon entropy by log2 of the number of productive unique TCRs and subtracting the result from 1. CD4 or CD8 identity of scalp clones was inferred by cross-referencing scalp TCRbeta sequences with sorted blood CD4 and CD8 repertoires. Here the immuneACCESS table is served through TCRdb, limited to in-frame sequences with V and J called. Missing clones are a known gap in these copies; in checked studies unresolved V genes cover under half, and the rest lacks a known reason. V and J calls and clone size are those listed in that table; D and trimming were worked out from the DNA. The sample records 150,000 to 200,000 clones, about 70% of which are singletons. The ten largest account for about an eighth of the sample.

Compared with germline, V lacks 1 base and J lacks 4 bases; bases without a gene match: 4. The germline V gene yields MDHEN for CDR1 and SYDVKM for CDR2. From the cysteine through the phenylalanine, the CDR3 covers 15 amino acids. Only CDR3 DNA is held: 45 bases, read in frame from base 1. The time point label, as the study defines it: baseline before oral tofacitinib. Lesional scalp punch biopsies and peripheral blood were collected from alopecia areata patients. PBMCs were separated by density centrifugation and stained for CD3, CD4 and CD8, after which CD4+ and CD8+ T cells were sorted on a FACSAria. To note about this clone: It has no known antigen specificity. Base qualities are missing; no much larger clone stands one base away.

Specimen: CD8+ T cells sorted from blood, collected at week 0. This chain is built from TRBV28 and TRBJ2-5; 9 central bases correspond to TRBD1. The receptor was derived from a human donor with alopecia areata. The nucleotide sequence is TGTGCCAGCAGTTTATCCCCGACAGGGGGAGAGACCCAGTACTTC. This gives the protein CASSLSPTGGETQYF.